A single sample gave rise to the 16 T cell receptor beta chains below, sequenced in a study of human T cells and chemical hapten exposure. TCRdb fed the RACE reads into MiXCR, producing one record per CDR3 protein. Of about 50,000 distinct CDR3 sequences listed, about 9.9% are singletons. Time point described: patch test 2, 6 weeks after DPC sensitization. The treatment: therapeutic diphenylcyclopropenone sensitization with weekly scalp DPC. The specimen was whole blood, collected in connection with sensitization to the hapten diphenylcyclopropenone (DPC). The receptors derive from a woman aged 45-60 years with alopecia areata. Some clones in this sample may be carry-over from other donors' samples.

This clonotype was found a few times. This sequence joins TRBV2 and TRBJ2-1; D gene uncertain. Germline V CDR1 and CDR2: SNHLY, FYNNEI. The CDR3 covers 13 residues. Trimming left V 5 bases short and J 8 bases short, with 13 bases between. The chain's CDR3 is CASSQLGFDEQFF. DNA of the CDR3: TGTGCCAGCAGTCAACTGGGGTTTGATGAGCAGTTCTTC. Full variable domain (remainder filled in from reference TRBV2 and TRBJ2-1): EPEVTQTPSHQVTQMGQEVILRCVPISNHLYFYWYRQILGQKVEFLVSFYNNEISEKSEIFDDQFSVERPDGSNFTLKIRSTKLEDSAMYFCASSQLGFDEQFFGPGTRLTVL.

The chain is built from TRBV5-6 and TRBJ2-3; no definite D call. The CDR3 contains 13 residues. Germline V CDR1 and CDR2: SGHDT, YYEEEE. V was pared by 0 bases and J by 4 bases, with 6 bases between. The CDR3: CASSLGAADTQYF. CDR3 nucleotide sequence: TGTGCCAGCAGCTTGGGGGCGGCAGATACGCAGTATTTT.

The gene calls are TRBV6-5 and TRBJ2-3; 7 nucleotides align to TRBD1. Germline V lookup: CDR1 MNHEY, CDR2 SVGAGI. This CDR3 region has 15 residues. With 4 bases clipped from V and 7 bases from J, the junction kept 11 bases outside the gene matches. The CDR3 here is CASSSRQGSSYTQYF. The DNA of the CDR3 is TGTGCCAGCAGTTCGCGACAGGGCTCCTCTTATACGCAGTATTTT.

This clonotype appeared many times. This chain connects TRBV6-1 to TRBJ1-2; 9 bases align to TRBD1. This CDR3 has 15 amino acids. The germline V gene has CDR1 MNHNS and CDR2 SASEGT. V dropped 6 bases and J dropped 7; count of bases not matched to a gene: 12. CDR3 coding DNA: TGTGCCAGCAGATCCGGGACAGGGTCATGGGCTGGCTACACCTTC. Encoded protein: CASRSGTGSWAGYTF.

The CDR3 loop reads CASSARVEGGDYGYTF. The CDR3 region has the DNA TGTGCCAGCAGCGCAAGGGTCGAGGGCGGTGACTATGGCTACACCTTC. The V call is TRBV9, the J call TRBJ1-2; D not resolved. V lost 3 bases, J lost 3 bases, and 18 bases lay in between. This CDR3 is 16 amino acids long. CDR1 is SGDLS, CDR2 YYNGEE, per germline.

This clonotype was detected only a few times. The genes are TRBV6-2 or TRBV6-3 and TRBJ1-2, with a tentative D call TRBD1 (6 bases). The CDR3 runs to 11 residues. CDR1 is MNHEY and CDR2 is SVGEGT in the germline V gene. V was trimmed by 6 bases and J by 6 bases, leaving 8 bases between them. The DNA of the CDR3 is TGTGCCAGCAGCCGGACAGATGGCTACACCTTC. It codes for CASSRTDGYTF.

This sequence joins TRBV27 and TRBJ2-7, with a weak D call TRBD2 (6 bases). Germline lookup yields CDR1 MNHEY and CDR2 SMNVEV (reference sequence). Deletions cut 5 bases from V and 2 bases from J, with 19 bases between. This CDR3 comprises 16 residues. The CDR3 is CASSIGVSGNTYEQYF. The DNA of the CDR3 is TGTGCCAGCAGTATCGGAGTTAGCGGAAACACCTACGAGCAGTACTTC.

V gene TRBV7-2 combines with J gene TRBJ2-3, with D perhaps assigned TRBD1 or TRBD2 (7 bases each). This CDR3 has 15 amino acids. Germline loops: CDR1 SGHTA, CDR2 FQGNSA. With 5 bases removed from V and 3 bases from J, the gap between germline ends came to 15 bases. The CDR3 loop reads CASSPGGARTDTQYF. CDR3 nucleotide sequence: TGTGCCAGCAGCCCAGGGGGGGCTAGGACAGATACGCAGTATTTT.

The chain has TRBV27 and TRBJ2-7; TRBD2 aligns across 7 bases. Trimming cost V 6 bases and J 0 bases; bases outside gene matches: 8. The CDR3 sequence is 15 residues long. From germline, CDR1 is MNHEY and CDR2 SMNVEV (reference sequence). The DNA of the CDR3 is TGTGCCAGCAGCCCCGGGACTACCGGCTCCTACGAGCAGTACTTC. This sequence encodes CASSPGTTGSYEQYF.

The V gene is TRBV20-1, the J gene TRBJ1-5, with a weak D call TRBD1 (5 bases). Germline loops: CDR1 DFQATT, CDR2 SNEGSKA (reference sequence). This CDR3 comprises 15 residues. The V gene lost 5 bases and the J gene lost 0 bases, with 14 bases spanning the gap. The CDR3 DNA sequence: TGCAGTGCTTGTGACAGTGTAGATAGCAATCAGCCCCAGCATTTT. Its protein is CSACDSVDSNQPQHF.

In its sample, this clonotype was seen many times. The J gene is TRBJ1-4, the V gene TRBV7-2; D call uncertain. This CDR3 is built from 13 residues. The V and J ends lost 6 bases and 8 bases respectively, with 13 bases between them. The germline gives CDR1 SGHTA, CDR2 FQGNSA. CDR3: CASSLTVREKLFF. In DNA, the CDR3 is TGTGCCAGCAGTCTTACCGTACGAGAAAAACTGTTTTTT.

This clonotype was seen at least ten times. The chain is built from TRBV7-9 and TRBJ2-4; 8 positions agree with TRBD1. The J segment lost 1 base and the V segment lost 5 bases, leaving 7 bases of the junction unmatched. CDR3 length: 16 amino acids. CDR1 is SEHNR, CDR2 FQNEAQ, per germline (reference sequence). Here the CDR3 reads CASSHKRQGAKNIQYF. The CDR3 DNA sequence: TGTGCCAGCAGCCACAAAAGACAGGGGGCCAAAAACATTCAGTACTTC. Full variable domain (outside the CDR3, taken from reference TRBV7-9 and TRBJ2-4): DTGVSQNPRHKITKRGQNVTFRCDPISEHNRLYWYRQTLGQGPEFLTYFQNEAQLEKSRLLSDRFSAERPKGSFSTLEIQRTEQGDSAMYLCASSHKRQGAKNIQYFGAGTRLSVL.

This clonotype was counted between two and nine times. The genes are TRBV11-1 and TRBJ2-1; D possibly corresponds to TRBD1 (6 bases). Germline-derived CDR1 and CDR2 are SGHAT and FQDESV (reference sequence). The CDR3 is made up of 15 amino acids. V was pared by 7 bases and J by 3 bases, with 16 bases between. Here the CDR3 reads CASTEGGQYYNEQFF. In DNA, the CDR3 is TGTGCCAGCACCGAAGGGGGACAATACTACAATGAGCAGTTCTTC.

The V call is TRBV6-5, the J call TRBJ2-2; a possible D gene is TRBD2 (5 bases). This CDR3 spans 17 amino acids. Germline V gene data show CDR1 as MNHEY and CDR2 as SVGAGI. V was pared by 0 bases and J by 6 bases, with 17 bases between. The CDR3: CASSYSDYSGLAGELFF. The CDR3 DNA reads TGTGCCAGCAGTTACTCGGATTACAGCGGTTTAGCCGGGGAGCTGTTTTTT.

This clonotype appeared a few times. V usage is TRBV11-1 and J usage is TRBJ2-7; D uncertain. The CDR3 spans 14 residues. V lost 6 bases and J lost 0, with 12 bases in between. Germline CDR1 SGHAT, CDR2 FQDESV (reference sequence). CDR3 nucleotide sequence: TGTGCCAGCAGAGTTGGCGGAAGCTCCTACGAGCAGTACTTC. It specifies CASRVGGSSYEQYF.

This clonotype was counted ten times or more. The genes are TRBV6-5 and TRBJ1-1; no clear D gene. This CDR3 comprises 15 residues. Trimming removed 6 bases at V and 1 base at J, with 15 bases between. CDR1 and CDR2 from the germline V gene are MNHEY and SVGAGI. The chain's CDR3 is CASSRNGPGNTEAFF. In nucleotides, the CDR3 is TGTGCCAGCAGCCGAAATGGTCCAGGGAACACTGAAGCTTTCTTT.